One sample yielded the 16 T cell receptor beta chains listed below, sequenced in a study of PD-1 blockade in classical Hodgkin lymphoma (dated by TCRdb to between 2020 and 2021). The time point label, as the study defines it: cycle 4 day 1 (C4D1), after less than 7 weeks of nivolumab. All trial patients had relapsed after autologous stem cell transplantation, with cohorts A, B and C differing in prior brentuximab vedotin exposure. Magnetic negative selection with a Miltenyi CD8+ T cell isolation kit was used to purify CD8+ T cells from thawed PBMCs. Receptor libraries were prepared by the immunoSEQ multiplex PCR assay. TCRdb retrieved this table from immuneACCESS and kept in-frame rearrangements only. Not all clones are present; in checked studies, unresolved V genes account for under half, and no reason is known for the remainder. The sample profile shows around 8,400 clones; approximately 78% of them were found once. The top ten clonotypes cover approximately 26% of the sample.

This material consisted of CD8+ T cells from blood, taken before the fourth cycle of nivolumab. These receptors were collected from a human donor with classical Hodgkin lymphoma.

V and J are TRBV27 and TRBJ1-2; D possibly corresponds to TRBD1 (6 bases). Trimming took 3 bases from V and 4 from J, leaving 12 bases between them. The CDR3 contains 14 residues. The V gene's germline CDR1 is MNHEY and CDR2 SMNVEV (reference sequence). The CDR3 nucleotides read TGTGCCAGCAGTTTGAGGGGGATCGGCTATGGCTACACCTTC. This sequence encodes CASSLRGIGYGYTF.

The chain employs TRBV27 and TRBJ2-5; D may be TRBD1 or TRBD2 (6 bases each). The CDR3 is 13 amino acids. CDR1 is MNHEY and CDR2 is SMNVEV in the germline V gene (reference sequence). V was trimmed by 6 bases and J by 4 bases, leaving 12 bases between them. The CDR3 spells CASRGGLRETQYF. The CDR3 DNA reads TGTGCCAGCAGGGGGGGCCTTAGAGAGACCCAGTACTTC.

The chain joins TRBV9 to TRBJ1-5, with TRBD1 matching 11 bases. Unmatched junction bases numbered 12, after V lost 3 bases and J lost 1 base. Germline values: CDR1 SGDLS, CDR2 YYNGEE. CDR3 length: 19 amino acids. The CDR3 protein is CASSAAGTGGGRSNQPQHF. The CDR3 bases are TGTGCCAGCAGCGCGGCCGGGACAGGGGGAGGTAGGAGCAATCAGCCCCAGCATTTT.

This chain uses TRBV10-3 with TRBJ1-1; the D gene is possibly TRBD1 (5 bases). CDR1 and CDR2 from the germline V gene are ENHRY and SYGVKD. The V end lost 6 bases, the J end lost 5 bases, and 16 bases lay between the germline ends. There are 14 residues in the CDR3. CDR3 loop: CAIRVGGGGTEAFF. The CDR3 DNA follows: TGTGCCATCAGGGTTGGGGGAGGAGGAACTGAAGCTTTCTTT.

V usage is TRBV14 and J usage is TRBJ2-7, with D perhaps TRBD1 (5 bases). V was shortened by 0 bases and J by 3 bases, with 9 bases between the two germline ends. CDR1 is SGHDN, CDR2 FVKESK, per germline. This CDR3 comprises 14 residues. The CDR3 sequence: CASSQENRLYEQYF. The CDR3 DNA reads TGTGCCAGCAGCCAAGAAAACAGGCTCTACGAGCAGTACTTC.

The V and J genes are TRBV7-9 and TRBJ2-5; D is unclear. Between the trimmed V and J ends, which lost 5 bases and 5 bases, there was a span of 18 bases. The CDR3 covers 15 residues. The germline gives CDR1 SEHNR, CDR2 FQNEAQ (reference sequence). For the CDR3, the DNA is TGTGCCAGCAGCCTACCCCGTTCGACCTGGGAGACCCAGTACTTC. Its protein product is CASSLPRSTWETQYF.

The V call is TRBV19, the J call TRBJ1-6; unclear D gene. The CDR3 consists of 12 residues. V was pared by 2 bases and J by 7 bases, with 3 bases between. Germline V gene data show CDR1 as LNHDA and CDR2 as SQIVND (reference sequence). This CDR3 reads CASSISNSPLHF. The CDR3 DNA follows: TGTGCCAGTAGTATATCGAATTCACCCCTCCACTTT.

The chain carries TRBV19 and TRBJ1-5, with TRBD1 identical over 7 bases. Losses at the gene ends were 2 bases for V and 4 bases for J; bases not matched to a gene: 20. The germline gives CDR1 LNHDA, CDR2 SQIVND (reference sequence). The CDR3 sequence is 20 residues long. CDR3 sequence reads: CASSIFRDFPGTAGNQPQHF. Here the CDR3 DNA reads TGTGCCAGTAGTATATTTAGGGACTTCCCCGGGACAGCGGGAAATCAGCCCCAGCATTTT.

This sequence joins TRBV19 and TRBJ2-1; 14 nucleotides match TRBD2. Germline assignment: CDR1 LNHDA and CDR2 SQIVND (reference sequence). The V segment lost 5 bases and the J segment 3 bases; nucleotides outside the gene matches: 12. The CDR3 totals 19 residues. Written as DNA, the CDR3 is TGTGCCAGTAGTCCCGGACTAGCGGGGGGCCTCCCGATCTACAATGAGCAGTTCTTC. It translates to CASSPGLAGGLPIYNEQFF.

The chain joins TRBV7-9 to TRBJ2-3, with 7 bases fitting TRBD2. J lost 0 bases, V lost 8 bases, and 14 bases had no gene match. This CDR3 contains 17 residues. Germline assignment: CDR1 SEHNR and CDR2 FQNEAQ (reference sequence). Here the CDR3 DNA reads TGTGCCAGCCGCGGGAGCCCCTCAACTACTAGCACAGATACGCAGTATTTT. This gives the protein CASRGSPSTTSTDTQYF. Full variable domain (rest looked up from reference TRBV7-9 and TRBJ2-3): DTGVSQNPRHKITKRGQNVTFRCDPISEHNRLYWYRQTLGQGPEFLTYFQNEAQLEKSRLLSDRFSAERPKGSFSTLEIQRTEQGDSAMYLCASRGSPSTTSTDTQYFGPGTRLTVL.

This clone was found a few times. The chain recombines TRBV13 with TRBJ2-1; 9 bases are shared with TRBD1. The CDR3 runs 13 residues. From germline, CDR1 is PRHDT and CDR2 FYEKMQ (reference sequence). With 4 bases clipped from V and 10 bases from J, the junction kept 5 bases outside the gene matches. The CDR3 DNA follows: TGTGCCAGCAGCTCCGGACAGGGGTGGGAGCAGTTCTTC. The encoded protein is CASSSGQGWEQFF.

The CDR3 coding sequence is TGTGCCTGGAGTGTCAGTTTGGACACCGGGGAGCTGTTTTTT. This sequence encodes CAWSVSLDTGELFF. The chain is built from TRBV30 and TRBJ2-2; D is unclear. The CDR3 is made up of 14 amino acids. CDR1 is GTSNPN, CDR2 SVGIG, per germline (reference sequence). The V end lost 0 bases, the J end lost 3 bases, and 8 bases lay between the germline ends. The whole variable domain, remainder taken from reference TRBV30 and TRBJ2-2, is SQTIHQWPATLVQPVGSPLSLECTVEGTSNPNLYWYRQAAGRGLQLLFYSVGIGQISSEVPQNLSASRPQDRQFILSSKKLLLSDSGFYLCAWSVSLDTGELFFGEGSRLTVL.

This chain links TRBV19 with TRBJ2-3; D remains unclear. The CDR3 has 13 amino acids. Trimming removed 6 bases at V and 2 bases at J, with 9 bases between. The germline gives CDR1 LNHDA, CDR2 SQIVND (reference sequence). The CDR3 loop is CASRKHHTDTQYF. CDR3 coding DNA: TGTGCCAGTAGAAAACACCACACAGATACGCAGTATTTT.

This sequence joins TRBV28 and TRBJ1-5; D not resolved. In germline, CDR1 is MDHEN, CDR2 SYDVKM. The CDR3 has 14 residues. With 2 bases removed from V and 6 bases from J, the gap between germline ends came to 11 bases. The CDR3, as DNA: TGTGCCAGCAGTTTAGGGCTCCGAAGTCAGCCCCAGCATTTT. Translation gives CASSLGLRSQPQHF.

This clone was counted a few times. The chain has TRBV19 and TRBJ1-5; TRBD1 might be the D (5 bases). The germline V gene has CDR1 LNHDA and CDR2 SQIVND (reference sequence). Trimming removed 10 bases at V and 5 bases at J, with 18 bases between. The CDR3 loop spans 14 amino acids. In DNA, the CDR3 is TGTGCCACCTCGATGGGAGGGGCGCATCAGCCCCAGCATTTT. Its protein product is CATSMGGAHQPQHF. The variable domain in full, with the rest retrieved from reference TRBV19 and TRBJ1-5, is DGGITQSPKYLFRKEGQNVTLSCEQNLNHDAMYWYRQDPGQGLRLIYYSQIVNDFQKGDIAEGYSVSREKKESFPLTVTSAQKNPTAFYLCATSMGGAHQPQHFGDGTRLSIL.

The chain links TRBV6-1 to TRBJ1-6; no definite D call. Germline values: CDR1 MNHNS, CDR2 SASEGT. This CDR3 contains 14 residues. V shed 5 bases and J shed 2 bases, with 7 bases lying between them. CDR3 sequence (DNA): TGTGCCAGCAGTAGTGGGCCCTATAATTCACCCCTCCACTTT. Its protein product is CASSSGPYNSPLHF.